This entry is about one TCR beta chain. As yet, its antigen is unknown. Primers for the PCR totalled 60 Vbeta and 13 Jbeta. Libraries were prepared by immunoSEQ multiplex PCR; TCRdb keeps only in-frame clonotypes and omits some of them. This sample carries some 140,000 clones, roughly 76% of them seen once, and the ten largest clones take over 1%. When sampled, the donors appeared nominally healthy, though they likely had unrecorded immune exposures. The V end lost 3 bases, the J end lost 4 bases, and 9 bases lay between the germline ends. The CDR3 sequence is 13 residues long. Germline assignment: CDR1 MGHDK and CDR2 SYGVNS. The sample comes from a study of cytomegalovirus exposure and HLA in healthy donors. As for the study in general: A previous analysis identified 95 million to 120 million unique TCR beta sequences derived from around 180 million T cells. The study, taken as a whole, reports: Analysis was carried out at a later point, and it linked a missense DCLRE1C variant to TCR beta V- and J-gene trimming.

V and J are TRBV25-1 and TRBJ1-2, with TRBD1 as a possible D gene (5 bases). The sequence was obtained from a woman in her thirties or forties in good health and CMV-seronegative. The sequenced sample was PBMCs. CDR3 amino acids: CASSEVQGYGYTF. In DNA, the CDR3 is TGTGCCAGCAGTGAGGTCCAGGGCTATGGCTACACCTTC.